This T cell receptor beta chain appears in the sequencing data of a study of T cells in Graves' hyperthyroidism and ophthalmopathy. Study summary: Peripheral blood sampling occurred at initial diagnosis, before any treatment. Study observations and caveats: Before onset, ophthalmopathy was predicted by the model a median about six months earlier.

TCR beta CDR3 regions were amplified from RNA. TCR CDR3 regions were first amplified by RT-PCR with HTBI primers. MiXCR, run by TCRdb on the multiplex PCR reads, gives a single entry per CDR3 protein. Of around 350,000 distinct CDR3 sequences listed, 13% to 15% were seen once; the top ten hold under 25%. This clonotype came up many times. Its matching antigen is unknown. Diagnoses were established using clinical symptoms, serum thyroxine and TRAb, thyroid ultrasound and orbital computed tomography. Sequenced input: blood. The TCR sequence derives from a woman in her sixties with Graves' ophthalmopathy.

The CDR3 region has the DNA TGTGCCAGCAGCCGTGGACTTGGAGGCACCGGGGAGCTGTTTTTT. This gives the protein CASSRGLGGTGELFF. The J gene is TRBJ2-2, the V gene TRBV7-9, with a possible D match to TRBD2 (5 bases). Looked up from germline, CDR1 is SEHNR and CDR2 is FQNEAQ (reference sequence). Trimming cost V 5 bases and J 4 bases, with 14 bases left between them. This CDR3 spans 15 amino acids.